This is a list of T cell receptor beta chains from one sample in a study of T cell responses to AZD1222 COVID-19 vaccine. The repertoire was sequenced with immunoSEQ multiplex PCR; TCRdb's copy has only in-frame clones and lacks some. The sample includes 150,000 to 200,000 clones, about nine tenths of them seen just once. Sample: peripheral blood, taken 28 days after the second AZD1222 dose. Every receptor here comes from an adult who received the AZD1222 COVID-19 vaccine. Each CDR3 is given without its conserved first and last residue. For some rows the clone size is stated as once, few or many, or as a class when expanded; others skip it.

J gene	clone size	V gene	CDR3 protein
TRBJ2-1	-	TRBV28	ASSLYVSVVSGQF
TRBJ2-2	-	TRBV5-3	ARSFRLLAEPNTGELF
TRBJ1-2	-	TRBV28	ASSPASRAGYGYT
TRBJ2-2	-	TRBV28	ASSSPVLGRLAGELF
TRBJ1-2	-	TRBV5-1	ASSTDPPPANYGYT
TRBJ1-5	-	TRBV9	ASTETGEVNQPQH
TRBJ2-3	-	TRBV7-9	ASSLGSGTGGGTDTQY
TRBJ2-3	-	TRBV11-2	ASSPTTALGDRTDTQY
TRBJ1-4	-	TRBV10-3	AISLGGATNEKLF
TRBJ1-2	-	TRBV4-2	ASSQDLLQGKNYGYT
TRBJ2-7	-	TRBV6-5	ASSRDRGSYEQY
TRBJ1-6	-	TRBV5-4	ASSPYGGNSPLH
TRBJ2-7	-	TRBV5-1	ASTDSRGYEQY
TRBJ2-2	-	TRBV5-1	ASSLVLADTGELF
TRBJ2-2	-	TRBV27	ASSLPSGRGTGELF
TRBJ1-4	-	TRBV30	AWSGRRLQFANEKLF
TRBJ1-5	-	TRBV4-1	ASSQPDRNQPQH
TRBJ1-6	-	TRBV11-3	ASSLTGGDSPLH
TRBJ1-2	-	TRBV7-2	ASSLTVALYGYT
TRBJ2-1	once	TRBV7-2	ASSLITGGVGNEQF
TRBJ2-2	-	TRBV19	ASSTPRTGWELF
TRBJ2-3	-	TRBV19	ASSIGHAGVGSADTQY
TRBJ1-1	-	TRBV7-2	ASCLGAGTEAF
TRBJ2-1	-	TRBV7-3	ASSTETGEQF
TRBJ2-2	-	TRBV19	ASSPEGFTGELF
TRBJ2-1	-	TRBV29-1	SAPSGVLGIKF
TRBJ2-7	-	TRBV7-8	ASSHVTGVPYEQY
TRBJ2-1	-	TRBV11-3	ASSLTGGNEQF
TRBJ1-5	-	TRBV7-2	ASSLGQGGAGQPQH
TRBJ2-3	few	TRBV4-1	ASSLLGALAGVDTQY
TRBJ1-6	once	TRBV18	ASSSARESPLH
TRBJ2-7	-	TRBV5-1	ASSLEGRSYEQY
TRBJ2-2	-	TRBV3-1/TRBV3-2	ASSLGTASNTGELF
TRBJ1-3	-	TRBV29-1	SVEGDLTGNTIY
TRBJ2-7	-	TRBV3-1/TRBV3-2	ASSHRQGHEQY
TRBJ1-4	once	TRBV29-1	SVSVGKLF
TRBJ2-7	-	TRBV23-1	ASSQFIRAGITYEQY
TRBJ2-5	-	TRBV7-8	ASSLTGGRETQY
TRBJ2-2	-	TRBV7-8	ASSSTGSNTGELF
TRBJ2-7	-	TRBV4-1	ASSHPGRSLYEQY
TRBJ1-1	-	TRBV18	ASSPLRDTEAF